The 15 T cell receptor beta chains below were found in one sample sequenced in a study of OX40 agonist ivuxolimab in advanced cancers. Here immunoSEQ multiplex PCR was the method, and the copy in TCRdb shows in-frame clones only, minus some. In the table there are about 64,000 clones, about four fifths of which are singletons. The source material was CD4+ or CD8+ T cells sorted from blood, sampled in a trial of the OX40 agonist ivuxolimab. The receptors were sampled from an adult with an advanced solid tumor such as melanoma, head and neck, liver or kidney cancer.

V and J are TRBV2 and TRBJ2-7, with D perhaps given as TRBD1 or TRBD2 (6 bases each). The V end lost 2 bases, the J end lost 8 bases, and 10 bases lay between the germline ends. The length of the CDR3 is 12 residues. Looked up from germline, CDR1 is SNHLY and CDR2 is FYNNEI. The CDR3 is CASSETRGQQYF. CDR3 DNA: TGTGCCAGCAGTGAAACACGGGGGCAGCAGTACTTC.

The chain combines TRBV5-8 with TRBJ2-5; TRBD2 might be the D (7 bases). From germline, CDR1 is SGHTS and CDR2 YDEGEE. The CDR3 sequence is 15 residues long. The V end was cut by 3 bases, the J end by 4 bases, with 16 bases between. CDR3 coding DNA: TGTGCCAGCAGCTGGGGGCGGGGGCTGGGAGAGACCCAGTACTTC. This encodes CASSWGRGLGETQYF.

V usage is TRBV19 and J usage is TRBJ2-7, with D tentatively TRBD1 (6 bases). The CDR3 is 14 residues long. V lost 1 base to trimming and J lost 3 bases, with 10 bases between them. Per germline, CDR1 LNHDA and CDR2 SQIVND (reference sequence). The chain's CDR3 is CASSIGPGDYEQYF. In nucleotides, the CDR3 is TGTGCCAGTAGTATAGGTCCAGGGGACTACGAGCAGTACTTC.

This clone appeared once. This chain uses TRBV28 with TRBJ2-7; unclear D gene. V was trimmed by 6 bases and J by 4 bases, leaving 13 bases between them. Germline CDR1 MDHEN, CDR2 SYDVKM. CDR3 length equals 13 residues. In nucleotides, the CDR3 is TGTGCCAGCAGCCCCCCCCCTTCTTACGAGCAGTACTTC. Its translation: CASSPPPSYEQYF.

V and J are TRBV7-2 and TRBJ1-6; maybe TRBD1 (5 bases). V was trimmed by 5 bases and J by 0 bases, leaving 20 bases between them. The CDR3 is 19 residues long. Germline CDR1 SGHTA, CDR2 FQGNSA. The CDR3 sequence: CASSRRDRRMSSYNSPLHF. As DNA, the CDR3 is TGTGCCAGCAGCCGCCGGGACCGCCGAATGAGCTCCTATAATTCACCCCTCCACTTT.

Many counts were recorded for this clone. The genes are TRBV18 and TRBJ2-7; 9 nucleotides agree with TRBD1. The CDR3 runs to 15 residues. The trim removed 2 bases at V and 1 base at J, leaving 3 bases unmatched. Germline V lookup: CDR1 KGHSH, CDR2 LQKENI. CDR3: CASSPGTGISYEQYF. As DNA, the CDR3 is TGTGCCAGCTCACCAGGGACAGGGATTTCCTACGAGCAGTACTTC.

The chain is built from TRBV6-5 and TRBJ2-7; TRBD1 aligns across 9 bases. Germline CDR1 MNHEY, CDR2 SVGAGI. V trimming: 2 bases; J trimming: 4 bases; junction bases outside the gene matches: 6. The CDR3 consists of 15 residues. CDR3 DNA sequence: TGTGCCAGCAGTTACCCGGGACAGGGTCGGTACGAGCAGTACTTC. This gives the protein CASSYPGQGRYEQYF.

The V call is TRBV7-1, the J call TRBJ2-4, with 15 bases identical to TRBD2. TRBV7-1 has ORF status, its function being uncertain. The trim removed 3 bases at V and 1 base at J, leaving 22 bases unmatched. The CDR3 length is 24 residues. CDR3 region: CASSSGTMPGLAGGPVSAKNIQYF. Here the CDR3 DNA reads TGTGCCAGCAGCTCCGGGACAATGCCTGGACTAGCGGGAGGGCCGGTTTCGGCCAAAAACATTCAGTACTTC.

This chain connects TRBV27 to TRBJ1-4; D is ambiguous. CDR1 and CDR2 (germline): MNHEY, SMNVEV (reference sequence). The CDR3 has 15 residues. V dropped 6 bases and J dropped 6 bases, with 17 bases sitting between them. CDR3 sequence (DNA): TGTGCCAGCAGCCCCAGAAGAGGCCCTTATGAAAAACTGTTTTTT. Protein sequence: CASSPRRGPYEKLFF.

The chain is built from TRBV11-3 and TRBJ1-2; 9 nucleotides align to TRBD1. CDR1 is SGHNT, CDR2 YENEEA, per germline. The CDR3 runs 15 residues. V shed 5 bases and J 1 base; nucleotides not matched to a gene: 5. The CDR3 DNA is TGTGCCAGCAGCCTTGGGACAGGGTATAACTATGGCTACACCTTC. Translated: CASSLGTGYNYGYTF.

The chain couples TRBV18 to TRBJ1-2; D might be TRBD1 (6 bases). The CDR3 extends over 14 amino acids. Trimming removed 6 bases at V and 6 bases at J, with 17 bases between. Per the germline V gene, CDR1 is KGHSH and CDR2 is LQKENI. CDR3 loop: CASSLSQGYDGYTF. CDR3 in DNA: TGTGCCAGCTCTCTTTCACAGGGTTACGATGGCTACACCTTC.

This clone was recorded once. The genes are TRBV2 and TRBJ2-7, with 11 positions matching TRBD1. With V trimmed by 6 bases and J by 6 bases, 7 bases remained unmatched. Germline CDR1 reads SNHLY; CDR2 reads FYNNEI. The CDR3 sequence is 14 residues long. CDR3 amino acids: CASSPRTGGSEQYF. In nucleotides, the CDR3 is TGTGCCAGCAGCCCTCGGACAGGGGGCTCCGAGCAGTACTTC.

The chain uses TRBV5-5 and TRBJ2-7; 9 bases map to TRBD2. V trimming: 0 bases; J trimming: 4 bases; junction bases outside the gene matches: 5. Germline CDR1 is SGHKS and CDR2 is YYEKEE (reference sequence). CDR3 length equals 15 residues. CDR3 residues: CASSLGRLAVYEQYF. DNA for the CDR3: TGTGCCAGCAGCTTGGGGCGACTAGCGGTTTACGAGCAGTACTTC.

The chain has TRBV27 and TRBJ2-7; the match to TRBD2 covers 11 bases. The CDR3 runs to 15 residues. The J segment lost 2 bases and the V segment lost 8 bases, leaving 8 bases of the junction unmatched. The germline V gene has CDR1 MNHEY and CDR2 SMNVEV (reference sequence). Written as DNA, the CDR3 is TGTGCCAGCCGCTTGACTAGCGGGGCCACCTACGAGCAGTACTTC. This codes for CASRLTSGATYEQYF.

The chain has TRBV6-5 and TRBJ1-6; 7 bases align to TRBD1. The V segment lost 4 bases and the J segment 5 bases; nucleotides outside the gene matches: 5. Germline CDR1 MNHEY, CDR2 SVGAGI. The CDR3 consists of 15 residues. CDR3 in amino acids: CASSSSGTDNSPLHF. The CDR3 DNA reads TGTGCCAGCAGTTCTTCCGGGACAGATAATTCACCCCTCCACTTT.